Detailed here is one T cell receptor beta chain. Its antigen is not identified. The data are from a study of cytomegalovirus exposure and HLA in healthy donors. PCR employed 60 Vbeta and 13 Jbeta primers. Repertoires were generated with immunoSEQ multiplex PCR, while TCRdb's copy carries only in-frame clones and drops some. The sample records about 190,000 clones, roughly 82% being singletons. The CDR3 is 15 residues long. V trimming: 3 bases; J trimming: 5 bases; junction bases outside the gene matches: 9. Germline values: CDR1 SGHAT, CDR2 FQNNGV. Overall study results and limits: According to reports, the classifier identified cytomegalovirus status with high specificity and sensitivity.

At the time of sampling, donors were nominally healthy, though unrecorded immune exposures were likely. The sample comprised PBMCs. The receptor comes from a woman aged 45-65 years in good health and CMV-seropositive. The chain uses TRBV11-2 and TRBJ1-1; 7 bases fit TRBD1. The CDR3: CASSFSGGGRTEAFF. The CDR3, as DNA: TGTGCCAGCAGCTTTTCAGGGGGAGGAAGGACTGAAGCTTTCTTT.